This T cell receptor (beta chain) originates from a study of early T cells in non-severe SARS-CoV-2 infection. Study background: Bulk RNA from unsorted whole blood was sequenced; chains were unpaired. General observations from the study: VDJdb matching skewed toward anti-spike CD8 responses, missing private and CD4 specificities.

Individual cDNA molecules were tagged with unique molecular identifiers. MiXCR, run by TCRdb on the 5' RACE reads, gives a single entry per CDR3 protein. The data hold some 57,000 distinct CDR3 sequences, with roughly 13% observed a single time. Comments on this clonotype: Its antigen is as yet unknown.

The specimen was whole blood. The receptor comes from an adult who was a healthcare worker with PCR-confirmed SARS-CoV-2 infection or an uninfected control (not recorded which).

CDR3 in amino acids: CASSVRNDEQFF. Written as DNA, the CDR3 is TGTGCCAGCAGCGTAAGGAACGATGAGCAGTTCTTC. The gene calls are TRBV9 and TRBJ2-1; D is uncertain. This CDR3 has 12 residues. Per germline, CDR1 SGDLS and CDR2 YYNGEE. The ends were cut back, 1 base at V and 8 bases at J, with 7 bases in the middle.